This entry concerns a single T cell receptor beta chain. Its antigen is currently unknown. The study reverse transcribed the entire isolated RNA, so it sequenced expressed TCRB transcripts. Sequenced by immunoSEQ multiplex PCR; TCRdb stores in-frame clones only, minus some. Found here are approximately 260,000 clones, over 20% of them singletons; the top ten hold about 0.028%. The sample originates from a study of beta chain features in type 1 diabetes. General study points: Patients with Type 1 diabetes showed moderately but significantly shorter TCRB CDR3s in all four CD4+ subsets.

This CDR3 region has 15 residues. V dropped 1 base and J dropped 5 bases, with 14 bases sitting between them. CDR1 SGHAT and CDR2 FQNNGV come from the germline V gene. The receptor's source is a woman between 40 and 50 years old with type 1 diabetes. J is TRBJ2-5 and V is TRBV11-2; possible D gene TRBD2, 5 bases. The sample comprised naive CD4+ T cells from blood. CDR3: CASSLVTSTGETQYF. The CDR3 DNA reads TGTGCCAGCAGCTTAGTGACATCCACGGGGGAGACCCAGTACTTC.